This T cell receptor beta chain emerged from a study of T cell responses to AZD1222 COVID-19 vaccine. TCRdb keeps only in-frame clones here, not all; method: immunoSEQ multiplex PCR. The data contain 140,000 or so clones, 91% of them seen just once; the ten biggest clones take up around 7.6%. Points from the study as a whole: Recipients of AZD1222 seropositive at baseline numbered only 5 to 7. After the peak T cell response, and only then, were repertoires sampled. White British ancestry dominated among donors, who included more females, and clonal diversity was possibly underestimated.

As for this clone: Its antigen is as yet unknown.

Trimming stripped 2 bases from V and 7 bases from J, with 14 bases between. CDR3 size: 14 residues. Germline CDR1 is WNHNN and CDR2 is SYGVQD (reference sequence). The clonotype originates from an adult who received the MenACWY meningococcal vaccine as a control. Sequencing used peripheral blood, obtained 28 days after the second dose of the MenACWY control vaccine. The chain joins TRBV10-1 to TRBJ2-5; tentatively, D is TRBD1 or TRBD2 (5 bases each). Written as DNA, the CDR3 is TGCGCCAGCAGTGAGATTGGGGGACCTCGGACCCAGTACTTC. It codes for CASSEIGGPRTQYF.